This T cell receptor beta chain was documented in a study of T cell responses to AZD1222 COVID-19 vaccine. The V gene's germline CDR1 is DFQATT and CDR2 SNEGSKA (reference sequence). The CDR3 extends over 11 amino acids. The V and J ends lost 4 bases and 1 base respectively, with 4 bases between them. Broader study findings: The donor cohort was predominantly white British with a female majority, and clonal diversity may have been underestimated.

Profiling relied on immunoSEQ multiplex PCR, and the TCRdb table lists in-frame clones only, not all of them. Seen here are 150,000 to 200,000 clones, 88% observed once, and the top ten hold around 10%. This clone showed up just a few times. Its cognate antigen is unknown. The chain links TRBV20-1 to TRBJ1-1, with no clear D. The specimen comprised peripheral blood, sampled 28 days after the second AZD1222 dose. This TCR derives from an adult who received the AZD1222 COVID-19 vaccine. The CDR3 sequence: CSANRNTEAFF. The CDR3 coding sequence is TGCAGTGCTAACCGGAACACTGAAGCTTTCTTT.